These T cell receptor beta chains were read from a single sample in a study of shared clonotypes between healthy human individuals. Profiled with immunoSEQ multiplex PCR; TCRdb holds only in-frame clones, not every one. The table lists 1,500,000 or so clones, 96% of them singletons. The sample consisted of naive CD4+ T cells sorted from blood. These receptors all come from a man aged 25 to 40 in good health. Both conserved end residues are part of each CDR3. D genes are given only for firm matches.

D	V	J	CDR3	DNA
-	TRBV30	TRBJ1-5	CAWSVNMIRGGQPQHF	TGTGCCTGGAGTGTAAATATGATCAGGGGCGGGCAGCCCCAGCATTTT
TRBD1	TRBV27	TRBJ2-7	CASSFDPLNFPGQGAEQYF	TGTGCCAGCAGTTTCGATCCCCTTAATTTCCCGGGACAGGGGGCCGAGCAGTACTTC
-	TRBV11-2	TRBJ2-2	CASSSRFITGELFF	TGTGCCAGCAGCTCGCGTTTTATCACCGGGGAGCTGTTTTTT
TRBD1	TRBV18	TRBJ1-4	CASSRTGVLEKLFF	TGTGCCAGCTCACGGACAGGGGTTTTGGAAAAACTGTTTTTT
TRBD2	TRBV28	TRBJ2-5	CASKGLAGVGETQYF	TGTGCCAGCAAAGGACTAGCGGGAGTAGGGGAGACCCAGTACTTC
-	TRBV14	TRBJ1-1	CASSQDQGYTEAFF	TGTGCCAGCAGCCAAGATCAAGGGTACACTGAAGCTTTCTTT
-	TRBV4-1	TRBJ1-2	CASSQGTTLNYGYTF	TGCGCCAGCAGCCAAGGGACAACTCTTAACTATGGCTACACCTTC
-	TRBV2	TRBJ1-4	CASSEALTWIGEKLFF	TGTGCCAGCAGTGAAGCGCTTACTTGGATTGGAGAAAAACTGTTTTTT
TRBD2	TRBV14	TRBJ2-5	CASSQGRATTQYF	TGTGCCAGCAGCCAGGGGAGGGCGACGACCCAGTACTTC
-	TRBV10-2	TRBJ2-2	CASSEVRNTGELFF	TGCGCCAGCAGTGAGGTGCGAAACACCGGGGAGCTGTTTTTT
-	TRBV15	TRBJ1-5	CATSRAWGSNQPQHF	TGTGCCACCAGCAGAGCGTGGGGTAGCAATCAGCCCCAGCATTTT
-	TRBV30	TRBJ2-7	CAWIKSGSYEQYF	TGTGCCTGGATCAAGAGTGGCTCCTACGAGCAGTACTTC
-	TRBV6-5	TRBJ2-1	CASSRRWWRDNEQFF	TGTGCCAGCAGCCGTAGATGGTGGCGGGACAATGAGCAGTTCTTC
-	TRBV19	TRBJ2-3	CASSPSDVLQHADTQYF	TGTGCCAGTAGTCCTTCCGACGTTTTACAGCACGCAGATACGCAGTATTTT
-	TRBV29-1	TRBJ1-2	CSVAFGDGYTF	TGCAGCGTTGCTTTTGGGGATGGCTACACCTTC
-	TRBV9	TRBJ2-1	CASSVGPNTNNEQFF	TGTGCCAGCAGCGTCGGACCTAACACCAACAATGAGCAGTTCTTC
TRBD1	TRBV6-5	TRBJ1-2	CASSSDRAYGYTF	TGTGCCAGCAGTTCCGACAGGGCCTATGGCTACACCTTC
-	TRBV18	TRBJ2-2	CASSPAGRGSNTGELFF	TGTGCCAGCTCACCGGCGGGGCGGGGCTCCAACACCGGGGAGCTGTTTTTT
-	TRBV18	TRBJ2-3	CASSPAPGTDTQYF	TGTGCCAGCTCACCGGCACCTGGCACAGATACGCAGTATTTT
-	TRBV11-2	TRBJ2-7	CASSQGPYEQYF	TGTGCCAGCAGTCAAGGCCCCTACGAGCAGTACTTC
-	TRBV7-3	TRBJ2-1	CASSLKVGVGEQFF	TGTGCCAGCAGCTTAAAGGTGGGAGTTGGTGAGCAGTTCTTC
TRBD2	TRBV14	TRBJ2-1	CASSTRLAGYNEQFF	TGTGCCAGCAGCACCCGACTAGCGGGATACAATGAGCAGTTCTTC
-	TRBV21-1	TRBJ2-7	CASSKEGTSGVTYEQYF	TGTGCCAGCAGCAAAGAAGGGACTAGCGGGGTTACCTACGAGCAGTACTTC